This T cell receptor (beta chain) emerged from a study of tumor-infiltrating lymphocytes in primary liver carcinoma. Germline CDR1 and CDR2: MGHDK and SYGVNS. The CDR3 totals 14 residues. J gave up 9 bases and V 6 bases, and 9 bases lay outside the gene matches. With a constant-region primer, TCR beta cDNA was made from 450 to 500 ng of total RNA. TCR beta libraries came from three nested multiplex PCR rounds using slightly modified ARM-PCR. In the first two PCR rounds, TRBV1-TRBV30 forward primers were paired with a C-beta reverse primer, and each round lasted roughly 10 cycles. TCRdb reprocessed the multiplex PCR reads with MiXCR, giving one entry per CDR3 protein. The table has about 200,000 distinct CDR3 sequences, less than 65% seen once. Germline DNA was extracted too, while blood RNA derived from unsorted whole blood. This clonotype came up a few times.

The sequenced material came from peripheral blood. This sequence was found in a woman aged 55 to 70 with primary liver carcinoma and hepatitis B virus infection. J is TRBJ2-1 and V is TRBV25-1; 9 nucleotides align to TRBD2. In DNA form, the CDR3 reads TGTGCCAGCAGAGCTAGCGGGACTCGAAGTGAGCAGTTCTTC. It translates to CASRASGTRSEQFF.